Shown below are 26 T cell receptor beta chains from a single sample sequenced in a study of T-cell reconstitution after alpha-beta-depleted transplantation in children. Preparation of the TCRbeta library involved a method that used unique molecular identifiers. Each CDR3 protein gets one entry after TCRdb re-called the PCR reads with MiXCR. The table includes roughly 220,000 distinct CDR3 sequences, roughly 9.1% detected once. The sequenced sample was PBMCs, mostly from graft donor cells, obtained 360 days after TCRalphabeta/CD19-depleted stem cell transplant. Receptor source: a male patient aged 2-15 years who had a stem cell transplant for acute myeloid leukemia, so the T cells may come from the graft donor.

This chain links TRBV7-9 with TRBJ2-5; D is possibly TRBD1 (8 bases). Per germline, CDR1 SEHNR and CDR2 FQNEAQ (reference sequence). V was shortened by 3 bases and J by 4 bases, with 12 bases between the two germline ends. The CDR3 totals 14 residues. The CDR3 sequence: CASSFSGTGETQYF. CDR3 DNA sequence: TGTGCCAGCAGCTTCAGCGGGACAGGAGAGACCCAGTACTTC.

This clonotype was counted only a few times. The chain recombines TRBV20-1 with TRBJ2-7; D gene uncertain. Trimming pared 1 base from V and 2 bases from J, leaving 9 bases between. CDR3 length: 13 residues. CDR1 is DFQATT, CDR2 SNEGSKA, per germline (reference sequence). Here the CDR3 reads CSARVMGTYEQYF. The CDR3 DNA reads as TGCAGTGCTAGAGTAATGGGGACCTACGAGCAGTACTTC.

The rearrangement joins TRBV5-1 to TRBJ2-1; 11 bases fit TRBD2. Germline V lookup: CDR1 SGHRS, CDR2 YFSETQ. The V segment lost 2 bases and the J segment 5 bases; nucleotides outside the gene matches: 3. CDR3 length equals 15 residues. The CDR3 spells CASSLLAGAHNEQFF. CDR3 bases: TGCGCCAGCAGCTTACTAGCGGGGGCCCACAATGAGCAGTTCTTC.

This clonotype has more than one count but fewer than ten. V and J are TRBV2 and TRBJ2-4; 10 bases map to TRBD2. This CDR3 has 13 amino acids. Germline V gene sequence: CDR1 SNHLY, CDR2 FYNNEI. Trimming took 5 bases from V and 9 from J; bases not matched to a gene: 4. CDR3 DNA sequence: TGTGCCAGCAGTCCCGGGACTAGCGTCATTCAGTACTTC. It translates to CASSPGTSVIQYF.

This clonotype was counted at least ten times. The CDR3 DNA follows: TGTGCCACCAGTGATTCCCGGACTAGCGGGAGGATTTTCGGGGCAGATACGCAGTATTTT. As protein: CATSDSRTSGRIFGADTQYF. The chain joins TRBV24-1 to TRBJ2-3, with 14 bases aligning to TRBD2. The CDR3 totals 20 residues. V lost 2 bases, J lost 4 bases, and 13 bases stayed unmatched. Per the germline V gene, CDR1 is KGHDR and CDR2 is SFDVKD.

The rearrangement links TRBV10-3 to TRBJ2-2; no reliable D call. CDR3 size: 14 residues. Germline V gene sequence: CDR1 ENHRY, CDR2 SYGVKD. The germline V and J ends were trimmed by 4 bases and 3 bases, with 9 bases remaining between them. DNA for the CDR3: TGTGCCATCAGTGTCGGTAGGGACACCGGGGAGCTGTTTTTT. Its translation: CAISVGRDTGELFF.

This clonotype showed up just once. The DNA of the CDR3 is TGCAGTGCTAGAGATTCCTGGTCGGGGGGCCAAGAGACCCAGTACTTC. Translating it yields CSARDSWSGGQETQYF. The J gene is TRBJ2-5, the V gene TRBV20-1, with TRBD2 identical over 7 bases. CDR1 and CDR2 (germline): DFQATT, SNEGSKA (reference sequence). The J segment lost 1 base and the V segment lost 0 bases, leaving 8 bases of the junction unmatched. There are 16 residues in the CDR3.

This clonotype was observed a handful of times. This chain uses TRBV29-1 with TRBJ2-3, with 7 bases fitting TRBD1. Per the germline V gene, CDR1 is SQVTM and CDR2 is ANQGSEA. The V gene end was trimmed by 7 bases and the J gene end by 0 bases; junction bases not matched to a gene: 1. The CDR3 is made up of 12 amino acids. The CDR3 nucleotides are TGCAGCGCGGACAGGAGCACAGATACGCAGTATTTT. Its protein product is CSADRSTDTQYF.

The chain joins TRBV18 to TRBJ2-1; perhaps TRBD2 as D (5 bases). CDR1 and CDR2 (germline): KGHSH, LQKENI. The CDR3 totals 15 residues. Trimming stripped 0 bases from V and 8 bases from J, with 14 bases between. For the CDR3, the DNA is TGTGCCAGCTCACCACCGACGAGGCCCGGGGATGAGCAGTTCTTC. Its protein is CASSPPTRPGDEQFF.

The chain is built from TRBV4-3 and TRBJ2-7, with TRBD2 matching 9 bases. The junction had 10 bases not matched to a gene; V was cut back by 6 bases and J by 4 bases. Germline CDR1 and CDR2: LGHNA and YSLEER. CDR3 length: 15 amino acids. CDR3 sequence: CASRERLAEPYEQYF. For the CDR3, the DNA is TGCGCCAGCAGGGAGAGACTAGCGGAACCTTACGAGCAGTACTTC.

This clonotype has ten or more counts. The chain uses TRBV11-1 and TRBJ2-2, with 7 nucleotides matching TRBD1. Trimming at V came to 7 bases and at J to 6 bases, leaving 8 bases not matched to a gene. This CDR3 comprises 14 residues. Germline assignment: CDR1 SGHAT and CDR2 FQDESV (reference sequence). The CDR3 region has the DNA TGTGCCAGCACCCGGGACAGCCTGTCCGGGGAGCTGTTTTTT. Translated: CASTRDSLSGELFF.

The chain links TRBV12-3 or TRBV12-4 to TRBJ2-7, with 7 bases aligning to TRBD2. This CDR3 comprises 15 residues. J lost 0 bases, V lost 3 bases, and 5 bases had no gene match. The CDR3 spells CASSFSGRGSYEQYF. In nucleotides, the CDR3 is TGTGCCAGCAGTTTTTCAGGGAGGGGCTCCTACGAGCAGTACTTC.

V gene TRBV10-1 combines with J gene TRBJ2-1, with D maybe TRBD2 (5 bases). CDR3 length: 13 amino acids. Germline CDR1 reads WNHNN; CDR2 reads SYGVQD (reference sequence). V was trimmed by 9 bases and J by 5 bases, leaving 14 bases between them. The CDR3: CARSGCWDNEQFF. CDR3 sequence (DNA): TGCGCCAGATCGGGATGTTGGGACAATGAGCAGTTCTTC.

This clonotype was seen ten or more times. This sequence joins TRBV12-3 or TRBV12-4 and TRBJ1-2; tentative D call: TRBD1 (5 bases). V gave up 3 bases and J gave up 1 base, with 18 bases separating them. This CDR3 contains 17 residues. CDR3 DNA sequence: TGTGCCAGCAGTTTTAGGCTTTCGAGGGGAGATAACTATGGCTACACCTTC. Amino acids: CASSFRLSRGDNYGYTF.

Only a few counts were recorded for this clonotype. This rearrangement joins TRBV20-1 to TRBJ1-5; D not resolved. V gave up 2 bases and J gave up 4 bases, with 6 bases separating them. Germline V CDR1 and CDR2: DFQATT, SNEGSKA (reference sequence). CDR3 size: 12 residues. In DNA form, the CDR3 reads TGCAGTGCTAGAAGAGGGAATCAGCCCCAGCATTTT. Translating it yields CSARRGNQPQHF.

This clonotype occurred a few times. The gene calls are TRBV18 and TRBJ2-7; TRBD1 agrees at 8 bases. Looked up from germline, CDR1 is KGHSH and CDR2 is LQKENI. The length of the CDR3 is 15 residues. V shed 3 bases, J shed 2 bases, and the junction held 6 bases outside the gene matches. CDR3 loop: CASSPFIQGAYEQYF. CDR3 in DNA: TGTGCCAGCTCACCCTTCATACAGGGGGCCTACGAGCAGTACTTC.

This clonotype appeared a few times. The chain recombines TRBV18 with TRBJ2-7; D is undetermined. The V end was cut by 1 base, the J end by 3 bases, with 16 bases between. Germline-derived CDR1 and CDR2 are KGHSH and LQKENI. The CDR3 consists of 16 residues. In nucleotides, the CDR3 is TGTGCCAGCTCACCACTCAGGTATCGGAATAACTACGAGCAGTACTTC. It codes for CASSPLRYRNNYEQYF. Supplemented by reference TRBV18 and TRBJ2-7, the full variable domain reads NAGVMQNPRHLVRRRGQEARLRCSPMKGHSHVYWYRQLPEEGLKFMVYLQKENIIDESGMPKERFSAEFPKEGPSILRIQQVVRGDSAAYFCASSPLRYRNNYEQYFGPGTRLTVT.

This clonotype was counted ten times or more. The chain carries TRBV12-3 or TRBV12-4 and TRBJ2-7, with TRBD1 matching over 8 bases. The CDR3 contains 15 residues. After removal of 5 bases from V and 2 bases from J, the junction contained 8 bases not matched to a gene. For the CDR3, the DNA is TGTGCCAGCAGTCGTGGACAGGGCATAACCTACGAGCAGTACTTC. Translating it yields CASSRGQGITYEQYF.

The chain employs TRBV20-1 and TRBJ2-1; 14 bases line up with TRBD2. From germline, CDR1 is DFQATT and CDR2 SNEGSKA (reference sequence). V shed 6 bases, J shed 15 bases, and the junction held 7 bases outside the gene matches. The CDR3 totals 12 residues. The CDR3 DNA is TGCAGTGCACTCGGGACTAGCGGGAGTCTGTTCTTC. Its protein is CSALGTSGSLFF.

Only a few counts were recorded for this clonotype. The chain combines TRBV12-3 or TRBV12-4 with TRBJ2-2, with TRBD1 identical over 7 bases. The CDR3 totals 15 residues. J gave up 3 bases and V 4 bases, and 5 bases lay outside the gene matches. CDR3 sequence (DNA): TGTGCCAGCAGTTCACAGGGGTCGCACACCGGGGAGCTGTTTTTT. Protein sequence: CASSSQGSHTGELFF.

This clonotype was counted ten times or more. The CDR3 nucleotides read TGCGCCAGCAGCTTGGGCGGGTCAAACAATGAGCAGTTCTTC. Translated, it gives CASSLGGSNNEQFF. The chain employs TRBV5-1 and TRBJ2-1; D is perhaps TRBD2 (5 bases). Trimming shortened V by 0 bases and J by 5 bases, and 9 bases separated the two germline ends. The CDR3 consists of 14 residues. Germline values: CDR1 SGHRS, CDR2 YFSETQ.

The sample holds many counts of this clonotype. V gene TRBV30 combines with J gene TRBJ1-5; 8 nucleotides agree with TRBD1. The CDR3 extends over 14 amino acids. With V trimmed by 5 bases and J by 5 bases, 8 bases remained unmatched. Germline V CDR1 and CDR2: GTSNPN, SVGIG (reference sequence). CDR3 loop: CAWDKTGVDQPQHF. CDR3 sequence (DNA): TGTGCCTGGGACAAGACAGGGGTGGATCAGCCCCAGCATTTT.

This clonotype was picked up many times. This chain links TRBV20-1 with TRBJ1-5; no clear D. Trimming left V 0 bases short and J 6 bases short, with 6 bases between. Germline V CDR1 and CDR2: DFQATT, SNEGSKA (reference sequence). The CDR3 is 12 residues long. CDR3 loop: CSARESGQPQHF. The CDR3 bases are TGCAGTGCTAGAGAGTCGGGTCAGCCCCAGCATTTT.

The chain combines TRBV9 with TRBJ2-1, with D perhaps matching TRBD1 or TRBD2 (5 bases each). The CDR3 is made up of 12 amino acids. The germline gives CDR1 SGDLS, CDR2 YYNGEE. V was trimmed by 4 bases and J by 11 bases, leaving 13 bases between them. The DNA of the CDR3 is TGTGCCAGCAGCCCGACCGGGACGCAGCAGTTCTTC. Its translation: CASSPTGTQQFF.

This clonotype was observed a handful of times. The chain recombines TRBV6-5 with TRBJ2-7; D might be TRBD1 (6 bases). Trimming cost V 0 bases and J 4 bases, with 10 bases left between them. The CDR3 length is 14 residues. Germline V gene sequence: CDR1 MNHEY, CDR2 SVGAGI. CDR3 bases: TGTGCCAGCAGTTACTCGGACAGACCTTACGAGCAGTACGTC. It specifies CASSYSDRPYEQYV.

CDR3 in DNA: TGCGCCAGCAGCTCGGACAGGGACTATGAAAAACTGTTTTTT. Translated: CASSSDRDYEKLFF. The chain couples TRBV5-1 to TRBJ1-4; 8 bases are shared with TRBD1. Losses at the gene ends were 3 bases for V and 6 bases for J; bases not matched to a gene: 4. The length of the CDR3 is 14 residues. Germline V gene data show CDR1 as SGHRS and CDR2 as YFSETQ.